A single sample gave rise to the 8 T cell receptor beta chains below, sequenced in a study of blood T cells in healthy people across ages. A second PCR of 7 to 11 cycles used a sample-barcoded 5' primer and a J-beta primer mix. TCRdb reanalysed the 5' RACE reads using MiXCR and keeps one entry per CDR3 protein. The sample comprises 710,000 or so distinct CDR3 sequences, approximately 21% of which are singletons, and less than 25% rests with the top ten. Input material: blood. Receptors were obtained from an older man in good health.

The chain links TRBV5-6 to TRBJ2-3, with D maybe TRBD2 (6 bases). V lost 2 bases and J 1 base, leaving 11 bases between the germline ends. From germline, CDR1 is SGHDT and CDR2 YYEEEE. This CDR3 spans 15 amino acids. This CDR3 reads CASSLGGIGTDTQYF. For the CDR3, the DNA is TGTGCCAGCAGCTTAGGCGGGATCGGCACAGATACGCAGTATTTT. Using reference TRBV5-6 and TRBJ2-3 for the parts outside the CDR3, the full variable domain is DAGVTQSPTHLIKTRGQQVTLRCSPKSGHDTVSWYQQALGQGPQFIFQYYEEEERQRGNFPDRFSGHQFPNYSSELNVNALLLGDSALYLCASSLGGIGTDTQYFGPGTRLTVL.

The genes are TRBV24-1 and TRBJ2-5; the D is unclear. This CDR3 contains 12 residues. With 3 bases removed from V and 5 bases from J, the gap between germline ends came to 6 bases. The germline CDR1 and CDR2 sequences are KGHDR and SFDVKD. The CDR3 DNA reads TGTGCCACCAGTGATACTTTCGAGACCCAGTACTTC. Translation: CATSDTFETQYF.

V is TRBV4-3 and J is TRBJ2-7, with 9 bases matching TRBD1. From germline, CDR1 is LGHNA and CDR2 YSLEER. Trimming at V came to 0 bases and at J to 3 bases, leaving 6 bases not matched to a gene. There are 16 residues in the CDR3. CDR3 sequence: CASSQEAGQGHYEQYV. DNA of the CDR3: TGCGCCAGCAGCCAAGAAGCGGGACAGGGTCACTACGAGCAGTACGTC.

This sequence joins TRBV27 and TRBJ1-2, with TRBD1 matching 7 bases. CDR1 and CDR2 from the germline V gene are MNHEY and SMNVEV (reference sequence). Germline trimming cut 5 bases from V and 2 bases from J; bases unmatched to any gene: 8. This CDR3 spans 15 amino acids. The CDR3 here is CASSPAKQGNYGYTF. CDR3 DNA sequence: TGTGCCAGCAGTCCCGCAAAACAGGGGAACTATGGCTACACCTTC.

J is TRBJ1-4 and V is TRBV7-2; D not resolved. The CDR3 is 14 amino acids. The V end lost 3 bases, the J end lost 14 bases, and 19 bases lay between the germline ends. The germline V gene encodes CDR1 SGHTA and CDR2 FQGNSA. CDR3 DNA: TGTGCCAGCAGCTTTAGAGGTTCCCGTGAAGTGCTGTTTTTT. It encodes CASSFRGSREVLFF. The entire variable domain, with the rest obtained from reference TRBV7-2 and TRBJ1-4, is as follows: GAGVSQSPSNKVTEKGKDVELRCDPISGHTALYWYRQSLGQGLEFLIYFQGNSAPDKSGLPSDRFSAERTGGSVSTLTIQRTQQEDSAVYLCASSFRGSREVLFFGSGTQLSVL.

In regard to this clonotype: One end of the junction varies from germline; a read error may be responsible. This chain joins TRBV12-3 or TRBV12-4 and TRBJ2-3, with unresolved D. This CDR3 is built from 14 residues. The CDR3 DNA reads as TGTGCCAGCAGTTTCTCACCCAACCCAGACACGCAGTATTTT. This gives the protein CASSFSPNPDTQYF.

The genes are TRBV5-1 and TRBJ1-4, with 10 nucleotides matching TRBD1. The germline gives CDR1 SGHRS, CDR2 YFSETQ. V was clipped by 3 bases and J by 8 bases; unmatched bases: 7. The CDR3 length is 15 residues. CDR3: CASSWTGTGEEKLFF. The CDR3 nucleotides are TGCGCCAGCAGCTGGACCGGGACAGGGGAAGAAAAACTGTTTTTT.

This clonotype has only a few counts. CDR3 in amino acids: CASSQQGAAGNTIYF. The CDR3 DNA sequence: TGTGCCAGCAGCCAACAGGGGGCGGCTGGAAACACCATATATTTT. The chain recombines TRBV3-1 with TRBJ1-3, with 8 bases lining up with TRBD1. Germline CDR1 LGHDT, CDR2 YNNKEL (reference sequence). The CDR3 length is 15 residues. J lost 2 bases, V lost 2 bases, and 2 bases had no gene match.